The 12 T cell receptor beta chains reported below all come from one sample, sequenced in a study of metastatic and nonmetastatic thyroid tumors. Via MiXCR, TCRdb re-called the PCR reads. The sample has 20,000 or so clones, under 45% seen once. Thyroid surgery had not been preceded by any treatment in any patient. The source material was tumor tissue. These receptors were obtained from a female donor with papillary thyroid cancer or a benign thyroid nodule (not recorded which). Some clones in this sample may be carry-over from other donors' samples.

The CDR3 DNA sequence: TGTGCCAGCAGTTTCCTCCGGGACTACAATGAGCAGTTCTTC. Its protein is CASSFLRDYNEQFF. The chain is built from TRBV28 and TRBJ2-1, with D possibly TRBD2 on 5 matching bases. Per germline, CDR1 MDHEN and CDR2 SYDVKM. CDR3 size: 14 residues. V lost 3 bases and J lost 3, with 9 bases in between.

By frequency in the sample, this clone is large. The chain employs TRBV6-5 and TRBJ1-3, with no clear D. The germline CDR1 and CDR2 sequences are MNHEY and SVGAGI. Trimming stripped 0 bases from V and 0 bases from J, with 6 bases between. The CDR3 runs 15 residues. The CDR3 nucleotides read TGTGCCAGCAGTTACTCGACCGCCTCTGGAAACACCATATATTTT. Protein sequence: CASSYSTASGNTIYF.

The table lists this clone with a few counts. The rearrangement joins TRBV27 to TRBJ1-2; 10 bases are shared with TRBD1. Germline-derived CDR1 and CDR2 are MNHEY and SMNVEV (reference sequence). Losses at the gene ends were 2 bases for V and 7 bases for J; bases not matched to a gene: 7. The CDR3 sequence is 15 residues long. DNA for the CDR3: TGTGCCAGCAGTTTAGACAGGGGGCGCCTACTTGGCTACACCTTC. Amino acids: CASSLDRGRLLGYTF.

This chain connects TRBV20-1 to TRBJ2-1, with TRBD2 identical over 8 bases. V gave up 3 bases and J gave up 4 bases; unmatched junction bases: 8. CDR3 length: 15 amino acids. The germline V gene has CDR1 DFQATT and CDR2 SNEGSKA (reference sequence). The CDR3: CSARPTSGYYNEQFF. The CDR3 nucleotides are TGCAGTGCTAGGCCAACTAGCGGCTATTACAATGAGCAGTTCTTC.

In its sample, this clone was seen a few times. This chain uses TRBV6-1 with TRBJ2-2; TRBD1 or TRBD2 may be the D gene (5 bases each). The germline CDR1 and CDR2 sequences are MNHNS and SASEGT. The V gene lost 0 bases and the J gene lost 6 bases, with 17 bases spanning the gap. This CDR3 has 17 amino acids. The CDR3 nucleotides are TGTGCCAGCAGTGAAGCGGGGGTCAGGGTATCGTCCGGGGAGCTGTTTTTT. Translating it yields CASSEAGVRVSSGELFF.

The chain has TRBV30 and TRBJ2-7; 7 bases are a match to TRBD2. Germline V lookup: CDR1 GTSNPN, CDR2 SVGIG (reference sequence). The CDR3 sequence is 14 residues long. After removal of 1 base from V and 2 bases from J, the junction contained 5 bases not matched to a gene. CDR3 loop: CAWSGGLGPYEQYF. The CDR3 nucleotides read TGTGCCTGGAGTGGTGGACTAGGGCCCTACGAGCAGTACTTC. The variable domain in full, with the rest retrieved from reference TRBV30 and TRBJ2-7, is SQTIHQWPATLVQPVGSPLSLECTVEGTSNPNLYWYRQAAGRGLQLLFYSVGIGQISSEVPQNLSASRPQDRQFILSSKKLLLSDSGFYLCAWSGGLGPYEQYFGPGTRLTVT.

The rearrangement joins TRBV4-3 to TRBJ1-6; no clear D. V was pared by 0 bases and J by 7 bases, with 10 bases between. CDR1 and CDR2 (germline): LGHNA, YSLEER. The CDR3 sequence is 15 residues long. The CDR3 nucleotides read TGCGCCAGCAGCCAAGATTATTACGGGAATTCACCCCTCCACTTT. Translation: CASSQDYYGNSPLHF.

The rearrangement uses TRBV19 and TRBJ1-1; 7 nucleotides line up with TRBD1. This CDR3 region has 18 residues. The germline CDR1 and CDR2 sequences are LNHDA and SQIVND (reference sequence). The ends lost 3 bases at V and 1 base at J; junction bases unmatched: 14. CDR3 in amino acids: CASSIDRVGEKRNTEAFF. The DNA for the CDR3 is TGTGCCAGTAGTATCGACAGGGTAGGAGAAAAGAGGAACACTGAAGCTTTCTTT.

The V gene is TRBV6-5, the J gene TRBJ2-2; no definite D call. Trimming left V 2 bases short and J 8 bases short, with 3 bases between. The CDR3 runs 11 residues. The V gene's germline CDR1 is MNHEY and CDR2 SVGAGI. Here the CDR3 DNA reads TGTGCCAGCAGTTACAGGGGGGAGCTGTTTTTT. Protein sequence: CASSYRGELFF.

The chain has TRBV18 and TRBJ1-3; D gene ambiguous. With 3 bases removed from V and 6 bases from J, the gap between germline ends came to 12 bases. Germline V gene data show CDR1 as KGHSH and CDR2 as LQKENI. The CDR3 totals 14 residues. The CDR3 loop is CASSPTALENTIYF. The CDR3 coding sequence is TGTGCCAGCTCACCGACCGCTCTGGAAAACACCATATATTTT.

This clone was seen a few times. This chain joins TRBV27 and TRBJ1-6, with 7 bases fitting TRBD1. The V gene's germline CDR1 is MNHEY and CDR2 SMNVEV (reference sequence). This CDR3 has 14 residues. The V segment lost 5 bases and the J segment 9 bases; nucleotides outside the gene matches: 7. CDR3 loop: CASSPGTVVSPLHF. DNA of the CDR3: TGTGCCAGCAGTCCCGGGACAGTTGTTTCACCCCTCCACTTT.

This clone was observed a handful of times. The genes are TRBV2 and TRBJ2-1, with 9 bases matching TRBD1. The length of the CDR3 is 15 residues. The germline V gene has CDR1 SNHLY and CDR2 FYNNEI. The ends lost 6 bases at V and 5 bases at J; junction bases unmatched: 8. In DNA form, the CDR3 reads TGTGCCAGCAGCTACCGGGACAGGGTAGACAATGAGCAGTTCTTC. Translation gives CASSYRDRVDNEQFF.